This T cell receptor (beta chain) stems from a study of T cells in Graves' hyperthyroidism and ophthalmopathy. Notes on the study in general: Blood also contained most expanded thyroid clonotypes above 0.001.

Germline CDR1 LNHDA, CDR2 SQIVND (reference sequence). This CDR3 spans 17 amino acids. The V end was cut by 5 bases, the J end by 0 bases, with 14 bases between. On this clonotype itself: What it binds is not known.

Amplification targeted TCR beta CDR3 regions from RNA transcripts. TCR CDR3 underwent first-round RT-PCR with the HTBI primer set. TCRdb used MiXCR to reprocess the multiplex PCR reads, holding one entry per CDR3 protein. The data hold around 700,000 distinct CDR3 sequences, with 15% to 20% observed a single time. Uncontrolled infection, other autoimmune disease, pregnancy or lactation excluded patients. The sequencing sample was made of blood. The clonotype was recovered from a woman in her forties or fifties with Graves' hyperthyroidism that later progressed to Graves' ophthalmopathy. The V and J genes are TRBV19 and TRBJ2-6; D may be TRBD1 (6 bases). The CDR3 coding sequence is TGTGCCAGTAGTTCAGGGGCCCCCTCCTCTGGGGCCAACGTCCTGACTTTC. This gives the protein CASSSGAPSSGANVLTF. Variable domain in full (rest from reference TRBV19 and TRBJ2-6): DGGITQSPKYLFRKEGQNVTLSCEQNLNHDAMYWYRQDPGQGLRLIYYSQIVNDFQKGDIAEGYSVSREKKESFPLTVTSAQKNPTAFYLCASSSGAPSSGANVLTFGAGSRLTVL.